This T cell receptor (beta chain) was sequenced in a study of molecular identifiers for immune sequencing clone quantification. About the research overall: Naive CD8 RNA (roughly 20,000 or 100,000 cells) was divided into five aliquots, with four sequenced.

TCRdb called the PCR reads again in MiXCR, with one record for every CDR3 protein. The data hold about 54,000 distinct CDR3 sequences, with around 25% observed a single time. CDR3 length: 16 amino acids. In germline, CDR1 is MDHEN, CDR2 SYDVKM. V shed 3 bases and J shed 0 bases, with 11 bases lying between them. This clonotype showed up many times. Material for sequencing was naive CD8+ T cells from blood, with Jurkat cell RNA spiked in. Noted subset: FACS-sorted CD8+CD4-CCR7+CD45RA+ naive T cells. The receptor comes from a human donor in good health. Some libraries in this study had Jurkat cell RNA spiked in. The chain links TRBV28 to TRBJ2-2, with TRBD1 as a possible D gene (6 bases). In DNA, the CDR3 is TGTGCCAGCAGTTTCCTCGACAGGTCGAACACCGGGGAGCTGTTTTTT. Protein sequence: CASSFLDRSNTGELFF.